This T cell receptor (beta chain) appears in the sequencing data of a study of regulatory T cells in long-lasting Graves disease. About the research overall: Disease was considered persistent Graves' disease after over 5 years of antithyroid drugs (with positive TSH receptor antibodies). General observations from the study: Relative to new patients (roughly 970), persistent patients exhibited greater sharing of public clonotypes (around 2,800). Lower TCR diversity characterized persistent Graves' patients relative to newly diagnosed patients.

As to time point: persistent/refractory GD, antithyroid drugs over 5 years with positive TRAb. PBMC-extracted RNA yielded the TCR library. In each case, Graves' disease was diagnosed per American Thyroid Association guidelines. CDR3 regions were amplified by Arm-PCR using iRepertoire HTBI primers to build TCR beta libraries. One entry per CDR3 protein, called by TCRdb with MiXCR from the multiplex PCR reads. The sample consists of 700,000 or so distinct CDR3 sequences, roughly 30% of them appearing once. The sample holds a few counts of this clonotype. Its matching antigen is unknown. Looked up from germline, CDR1 is SGHAT and CDR2 is FQNNGV. The CDR3 loop spans 14 amino acids. V was trimmed by 4 bases and J by 4 bases, leaving 13 bases between them.

Sequenced material: peripheral blood mononuclear cells (PBMCs), taken when the disease was refractory, from a patient treated with antithyroid drugs. The chain employs TRBV11-2 and TRBJ1-1; D not certain. This TCR derives from a female donor with Graves disease. The chain's CDR3 is CASSSGQVGTEAFF. CDR3 sequence (DNA): TGTGCCAGCAGCTCGGGTCAAGTGGGCACTGAAGCTTTCTTT. The whole variable domain, filled in from reference TRBV11-2 and TRBJ1-1, reads EAGVAQSPRYKIIEKRQSVAFWCNPISGHATLYWYQQILGQGPKLLIQFQNNGVVDDSQLPKDRFSAERLKGVDSTLKIQPAKLEDSAVYLCASSSGQVGTEAFFGQGTRLTVV.